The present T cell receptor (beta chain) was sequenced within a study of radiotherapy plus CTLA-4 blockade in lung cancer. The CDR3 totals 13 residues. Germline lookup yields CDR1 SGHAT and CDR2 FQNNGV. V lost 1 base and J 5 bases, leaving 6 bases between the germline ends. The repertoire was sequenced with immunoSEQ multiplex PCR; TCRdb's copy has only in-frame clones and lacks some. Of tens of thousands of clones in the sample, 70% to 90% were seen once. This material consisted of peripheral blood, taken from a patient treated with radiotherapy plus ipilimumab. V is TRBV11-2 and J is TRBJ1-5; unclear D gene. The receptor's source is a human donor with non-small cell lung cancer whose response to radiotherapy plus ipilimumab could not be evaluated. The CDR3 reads CASSLGGDQPQHF. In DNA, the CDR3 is TGTGCCAGCAGCTTAGGGGGAGATCAGCCCCAGCATTTT.